These 15 T cell receptor beta chains were all obtained from the same sample, sequenced in a study of cytomegalovirus exposure and HLA in healthy donors. Primers for the PCR totalled 60 Vbeta and 13 Jbeta. Profiled with immunoSEQ multiplex PCR; TCRdb holds only in-frame clones, not every one. In the table there are approximately 100,000 clones, roughly 75% of which are singletons. The sequenced sample was PBMCs. The source of these receptors is a woman aged 18-35 years in good health and CMV-seropositive.

This CDR3 is CSARVIEQFF. DNA for the CDR3: TGCAGTGCTAGAGTAATTGAGCAGTTCTTC. This chain uses TRBV20-1 with TRBJ2-1; no reliable D call. The V end lost 1 base, the J end lost 9 bases, and 4 bases lay between the germline ends. The germline V gene has CDR1 DFQATT and CDR2 SNEGSKA (reference sequence). CDR3 length equals 10 residues.

J is TRBJ1-5 and V is TRBV28; 7 bases map to TRBD1. V gave up 8 bases and J gave up 6 bases; unmatched junction bases: 16. Germline V gene data show CDR1 as MDHEN and CDR2 as SYDVKM. The CDR3 has 16 residues. The DNA of the CDR3 is TGTGCCAGCCGAAAAAGGTCCGGACAGGCGCGTCAGCCCCAGCATTTT. It codes for CASRKRSGQARQPQHF.

The V gene is TRBV6-5, the J gene TRBJ2-7, with D perhaps TRBD2 (6 bases). Germline V lookup: CDR1 MNHEY, CDR2 SVGAGI. The CDR3 consists of 13 residues. Trimming took off 3 bases at V and 7 bases at J, with 13 bases between the two ends. The CDR3 loop is CASSYGSAGEQYF. CDR3 coding DNA: TGTGCCAGCAGTTATGGTTCCGCGGGGGAGCAGTACTTC.

The chain carries TRBV2 and TRBJ2-3; possible D gene TRBD2, 5 bases. Germline loops: CDR1 SNHLY, CDR2 FYNNEI. This CDR3 has 16 amino acids. V lost 1 base, J lost 0 bases, and 11 bases lay in between. The CDR3 DNA reads TGTGCCAGCAGTGAAGGGAGCGGAACTAGCACAGATACGCAGTATTTT. It specifies CASSEGSGTSTDTQYF.

The rearrangement joins TRBV6-1 to TRBJ1-1; TRBD1 aligns across 7 bases. The CDR3 contains 13 residues. The V and J ends lost 6 bases and 0 bases, in that order; junction bases with no gene match: 1. The germline gives CDR1 MNHNS, CDR2 SASEGT. The CDR3 spells CASRGQMNTEAFF. CDR3 DNA: TGTGCCAGCAGGGGACAGATGAACACTGAAGCTTTCTTT.

This chain uses TRBV28 with TRBJ2-3; D perhaps matches TRBD2 (6 bases). V shed 6 bases and J shed 2 bases, with 12 bases lying between them. This CDR3 contains 14 residues. Germline lookup yields CDR1 MDHEN and CDR2 SYDVKM. The CDR3 bases are TGTGCCAGCAGCCCGGGACTTTTCACAGATACGCAGTATTTT. Translation gives CASSPGLFTDTQYF.

This sequence joins TRBV6-6 and TRBJ2-2; weak D call: TRBD1 (5 bases). The V end lost 2 bases, the J end lost 4 bases, and 8 bases lay between the germline ends. The CDR3 runs to 14 residues. Germline values: CDR1 MNHNY, CDR2 SVGAGI (reference sequence). CDR3 loop: CASSYETATGELFF. The CDR3 DNA follows: TGTGCCAGCAGTTACGAGACAGCCACCGGGGAGCTGTTTTTT.

V gene TRBV9 combines with J gene TRBJ1-3, with D possibly TRBD1 on 5 matching bases. Trimming removed 4 bases at V and 11 bases at J, with 22 bases between. Germline V CDR1 and CDR2: SGDLS, YYNGEE. The CDR3 has 15 amino acids. CDR3 sequence: CASSSPPGGGTPIYF. The DNA for the CDR3 is TGTGCCAGCAGCTCACCCCCAGGAGGCGGGACCCCCATATATTTT. Filled out from reference TRBV9 and TRBJ1-3, the complete variable domain reads DSGVTQTPKHLITATGQRVTLRCSPRSGDLSVYWYQQSLDQGLQFLIQYYNGEERAKGNILERFSAQQFPDLHSELNLSSLELGDSALYFCASSSPPGGGTPIYFGEGSWLTVV.

This clone was seen a few times. The CDR3, as DNA: TGTGCCAGCAGCCTAGGACAGGCTCTCTATGGCTACACCTTC. Amino acid sequence: CASSLGQALYGYTF. The V call is TRBV5-5, the J call TRBJ1-2; 7 bases line up with TRBD1. The CDR3 is 14 amino acids. CDR1 is SGHKS and CDR2 is YYEKEE in the germline V gene (reference sequence). V gave up 4 bases and J gave up 4 bases; unmatched junction bases: 7.

CDR3 sequence reads: CASSEAWGGDGYTF. The CDR3 DNA reads as TGTGCCAGCAGTGAAGCCTGGGGAGGAGATGGCTACACCTTC. The genes are TRBV2 and TRBJ1-2; D is undetermined. CDR3 size: 14 residues. Germline CDR1 SNHLY, CDR2 FYNNEI. V dropped 0 bases and J dropped 6 bases, with 11 bases sitting between them. Complete variable domain (other parts from reference TRBV2 and TRBJ1-2): EPEVTQTPSHQVTQMGQEVILRCVPISNHLYFYWYRQILGQKVEFLVSFYNNEISEKSEIFDDQFSVERPDGSNFTLKIRSTKLEDSAMYFCASSEAWGGDGYTFGSGTRLTVV.

A remark on this clone: The same CDR3 can be traced to other DNA sequences in this sample. The V gene is TRBV28, the J gene TRBJ1-5, with D maybe TRBD1 (5 bases). This CDR3 is 12 amino acids long. V gave up 2 bases and J gave up 6 bases, with 5 bases separating them. The germline CDR1 and CDR2 sequences are MDHEN and SYDVKM. CDR3 in amino acids: CASSLQGQPQHF. CDR3 nucleotide sequence: TGTGCCAGCAGTTTACAGGGTCAGCCCCAGCATTTT.

Remarks on this clone: The same CDR3 also results from other DNA sequences found in this sample. The chain recombines TRBV28 with TRBJ1-1; D might be TRBD1 (5 bases). Germline-derived CDR1 and CDR2 are MDHEN and SYDVKM. The CDR3 spans 15 residues. Trimming cost V 1 base and J 5 bases, with 14 bases left between them. The CDR3 spells CASSLSAGRGTEAFF. CDR3 DNA: TGTGCCAGCAGTTTATCGGCAGGGCGGGGGACTGAAGCTTTCTTT.

This sequence joins TRBV6-5 and TRBJ2-7; 10 bases align to TRBD1. J lost 6 bases, V lost 4 bases, and 12 bases had no gene match. Germline V CDR1 and CDR2: MNHEY, SVGAGI. This CDR3 comprises 16 residues. CDR3 DNA sequence: TGTGCCAGCAGTTTCAACTGGGGACAGGGGAATTTCGAGCAGTACTTC. Amino acid sequence: CASSFNWGQGNFEQYF.

The chain uses TRBV5-5 and TRBJ2-7, with D possibly matching TRBD2 (6 bases). The CDR3 has 13 residues. V was shortened by 4 bases and J by 0 bases, with 8 bases between the two germline ends. The germline gives CDR1 SGHKS, CDR2 YYEKEE (reference sequence). The CDR3 DNA reads as TGTGCCAGCAGCCGTAGCGGCTCCTACGAGCAGTACTTC. The encoded protein is CASSRSGSYEQYF.

The chain is built from TRBV6-4 and TRBJ2-3; 8 bases match TRBD1. CDR3 size: 15 residues. V shed 0 bases and J 5 bases; nucleotides not matched to a gene: 4. The germline gives CDR1 MRHNA, CDR2 SNTAGT. In DNA, the CDR3 is TGTGCCAGCAGTGACTCCGACAGGGGATTAGATACGCAGTATTTT. It is translated as CASSDSDRGLDTQYF.